This passage covers 19 T cell receptor beta chains from one sample sequenced in a study of T-cell reconstitution after alpha-beta-depleted transplantation in children (TCRdb year 2016). The library was produced with PCR. Data came from an Illumina HiSeq 2500. TCR libraries were prepared with molecular barcoding, using unique molecular identifiers to normalize TCRbeta repertoire quantification. TCRdb reprocessing: public reads trimmed at Q25 with fastp, clones called with MiXCR, in-frame beta chains kept. Duplicate CDR3 protein sequences are folded into a single record with the most common DNA and genes. The sample profile shows roughly 300,000 distinct CDR3 sequences; 10% of them were found once. The biggest ten clones account for approximately 2.3% of the sample. The sample consisted of PBMCs from the stem cell graft donor, taken from the stem cell graft. These receptors all come from a human donor who donated a stem cell graft to a child with acute lymphoblastic leukemia.

The chain uses TRBV20-1 and TRBJ2-1; 11 positions agree with TRBD2. With V trimmed by 5 bases and J by 8 bases, 8 bases remained unmatched. The CDR3 is 14 residues long. Germline lookup yields CDR1 DFQATT and CDR2 SNEGSKA (reference sequence). CDR3 region: CSALAGTSGHEQFF. DNA of the CDR3: TGCAGTGCTTTGGCGGGGACTAGCGGTCATGAGCAGTTCTTC.

The V and J genes are TRBV18 and TRBJ2-4, with a tentative D call TRBD2 (6 bases). The germline CDR1 and CDR2 sequences are KGHSH and LQKENI. Between the trimmed V and J ends, which lost 1 base and 7 bases, there was a span of 11 bases. This CDR3 comprises 14 residues. The CDR3 DNA follows: TGTGCCAGCTCACCACAGGAACGGGGGAACATTCAGTACTTC. Its translation: CASSPQERGNIQYF.

A few counts support this clonotype. The chain uses TRBV29-1 and TRBJ2-1; 9 nucleotides line up with TRBD2. V gave up 3 bases and J gave up 0 bases; unmatched junction bases: 6. The V gene's germline CDR1 is SQVTM and CDR2 ANQGSEA. The CDR3 is 16 amino acids. The CDR3 reads CSVEASGTASYNEQFF. DNA of the CDR3: TGCAGCGTTGAGGCTAGCGGGACGGCCTCCTACAATGAGCAGTTCTTC.

This clonotype has ten or more counts. In nucleotides, the CDR3 is TGCGCCAGCAGCGACAGGAGGGGCGACGAGCAGTACTTC. It is translated as CASSDRRGDEQYF. The gene calls are TRBV5-1 and TRBJ2-7; either TRBD1 or TRBD2 may supply D (6 bases each). The CDR3 spans 13 residues. Between the trimmed V and J ends, which lost 4 bases and 5 bases, there was a span of 13 bases. Per the germline V gene, CDR1 is SGHRS and CDR2 is YFSETQ.

This clonotype has a handful of counts. The chain is built from TRBV20-1 and TRBJ2-3, with 10 positions matching TRBD2. J gave up 1 base and V 6 bases, and 16 bases lay outside the gene matches. Germline lookup yields CDR1 DFQATT and CDR2 SNEGSKA (reference sequence). The CDR3 length is 18 residues. CDR3 sequence reads: CSAQRASGSSFGTDTQYF. The CDR3 DNA sequence: TGCAGTGCACAAAGGGCTAGCGGGAGCTCTTTCGGCACAGATACGCAGTATTTT.

CDR3 in DNA: TGTGCCAGCAGCCAAGCCCCGACAGTAGCCAAAAACATTCAGTACTTC. Translated, it gives CASSQAPTVAKNIQYF. The gene calls are TRBV11-2 and TRBJ2-4; a weak D match, TRBD1 (5 bases). There are 16 residues in the CDR3. Germline V gene data show CDR1 as SGHAT and CDR2 as FQNNGV. Trimming removed 5 bases at V and 0 bases at J, with 14 bases between.

This clonotype was observed at least ten times. This rearrangement joins TRBV29-1 to TRBJ2-2, with D perhaps matching TRBD1 (6 bases). Germline-derived CDR1 and CDR2 are SQVTM and ANQGSEA. The CDR3 length is 13 residues. Trimming removed 5 bases at V and 4 bases at J, with 11 bases between. DNA of the CDR3: TGCAGCGTTCTTCGACAGGCCACCGGGGAGCTGTTTTTT. Amino acid sequence: CSVLRQATGELFF.

In its sample, this clonotype was seen many times. The chain combines TRBV5-1 with TRBJ2-1, with D possibly TRBD1 on 5 matching bases. The germline gives CDR1 SGHRS, CDR2 YFSETQ. The CDR3 is made up of 13 amino acids. V lost 4 bases to trimming and J lost 5 bases, with 10 bases between them. For the CDR3, the DNA is TGCGCCAGCAGCCTTCAGGGAAACAATGAGCAGTTCTTC. Amino acid sequence: CASSLQGNNEQFF.

This clonotype was counted between two and nine times. The chain is built from TRBV12-3 or TRBV12-4 and TRBJ2-5, with D unclear. V lost 5 bases to trimming and J lost 0 bases, with 19 bases between them. This CDR3 has 17 residues. CDR3: CASSLSFVGGYQETQYF. CDR3 DNA sequence: TGTGCCAGCAGTCTAAGTTTCGTGGGCGGTTACCAAGAGACCCAGTACTTC.

This clonotype has just a few counts. This chain uses TRBV27 with TRBJ2-3; 9 bases match TRBD2. This CDR3 has 15 residues. In germline, CDR1 is MNHEY, CDR2 SMNVEV (reference sequence). J gave up 3 bases and V 7 bases, and 8 bases lay outside the gene matches. In DNA form, the CDR3 reads TGTGCCAGCACCCAGGGAGCGGGAGGAACAGATACGCAGTATTTT. Translated, it gives CASTQGAGGTDTQYF.

The chain recombines TRBV7-8 with TRBJ1-4, with TRBD1 as a possible D gene (5 bases). Germline CDR1 reads SGHVS; CDR2 reads FQNEAQ. V gave up 0 bases and J gave up 6 bases, with 14 bases separating them. This CDR3 comprises 16 residues. The CDR3 DNA reads TGTGCCAGCAGCTTAGCTGCCGGGGCCGGGGATGAAAAACTGTTTTTT. Amino acid sequence: CASSLAAGAGDEKLFF.

This clonotype has a handful of counts. This rearrangement joins TRBV9 to TRBJ1-2; D possibly corresponds to TRBD1 (5 bases). The CDR3 sequence is 13 residues long. Trimming removed 4 bases at V and 7 bases at J, with 14 bases between. The germline V gene encodes CDR1 SGDLS and CDR2 YYNGEE. The CDR3 region has the DNA TGTGCCAGCAGCAAACATGGGGGAATTGGCTACACCTTC. As protein: CASSKHGGIGYTF.

V and J are TRBV19 and TRBJ2-2; 9 bases align to TRBD1. CDR1 is LNHDA, CDR2 SQIVND, per germline (reference sequence). Trimming removed 5 bases from V and 7 bases from J; junction bases left unmatched: 8. This CDR3 spans 15 amino acids. The CDR3 protein is CASSRGQGLGGELFF. The DNA for the CDR3 is TGTGCCAGTAGTCGGGGACAGGGCCTGGGCGGGGAGCTGTTTTTT.

Many counts were recorded for this clonotype. The chain employs TRBV4-1 and TRBJ1-2; D not certain. Germline loops: CDR1 MGHRA, CDR2 YSYEKL. This CDR3 region has 15 residues. V was trimmed by 0 bases and J by 1 base, leaving 9 bases between them. The CDR3 loop is CASSQDQYNNYGYTF. As DNA, the CDR3 is TGCGCCAGCAGCCAAGACCAGTATAATAACTATGGCTACACCTTC.

This clonotype came up a few times. The rearrangement links TRBV4-1 to TRBJ2-2, with 10 bases fitting TRBD2. The CDR3 is 15 residues long. Unmatched junction bases numbered 4, after V lost 4 bases and J lost 5 bases. CDR1 MGHRA and CDR2 YSYEKL come from the germline V gene. This CDR3 reads CASSRETSGTGELFF. For the CDR3, the DNA is TGCGCCAGCAGCCGAGAGACTAGCGGGACCGGGGAGCTGTTTTTT.

This clonotype occurred a few times. The chain couples TRBV29-1 to TRBJ2-2; 9 bases match TRBD2. The CDR3 is 13 residues long. CDR1 SQVTM and CDR2 ANQGSEA come from the germline V gene. V was pared by 5 bases and J by 3 bases, with 1 base of the junction left unmatched. CDR3 sequence reads: CSVLAGYTGELFF. The CDR3 DNA reads TGCAGCGTTCTAGCGGGATACACCGGGGAGCTGTTTTTT.

This clonotype came up a few times. This chain uses TRBV12-3 or TRBV12-4 with TRBJ2-2, with a tentative D call TRBD2 (7 bases). Trimming left V 5 bases short and J 4 bases short, with 17 bases between. The CDR3 extends over 16 amino acids. CDR3 bases: TGTGCCAGCAGTACCGCCGGCGGGGGCGGCACCGGGGAGCTGTTTTTT. Translating it yields CASSTAGGGGTGELFF.

The chain employs TRBV7-2 and TRBJ2-5; 8 positions match TRBD2. The V gene's germline CDR1 is SGHTA and CDR2 FQGNSA. V shed 1 base, J shed 4 bases, and the junction held 5 bases outside the gene matches. The CDR3 has 15 residues. CDR3 bases: TGTGCCAGCAGCTTAGACGGGGGGGTTCGAGAGACCCAGTACTTC. It translates to CASSLDGGVRETQYF.

This clonotype has just a few counts. The rearrangement links TRBV28 to TRBJ2-7, with D uncertain. CDR3 length: 11 residues. Germline CDR1 and CDR2: MDHEN and SYDVKM. The V and J ends lost 6 bases and 6 bases respectively, with 9 bases between them. The CDR3 nucleotides read TGTGCCAGCAGGGACGTCCGCGAGCAGTACTTC. Residues: CASRDVREQYF.